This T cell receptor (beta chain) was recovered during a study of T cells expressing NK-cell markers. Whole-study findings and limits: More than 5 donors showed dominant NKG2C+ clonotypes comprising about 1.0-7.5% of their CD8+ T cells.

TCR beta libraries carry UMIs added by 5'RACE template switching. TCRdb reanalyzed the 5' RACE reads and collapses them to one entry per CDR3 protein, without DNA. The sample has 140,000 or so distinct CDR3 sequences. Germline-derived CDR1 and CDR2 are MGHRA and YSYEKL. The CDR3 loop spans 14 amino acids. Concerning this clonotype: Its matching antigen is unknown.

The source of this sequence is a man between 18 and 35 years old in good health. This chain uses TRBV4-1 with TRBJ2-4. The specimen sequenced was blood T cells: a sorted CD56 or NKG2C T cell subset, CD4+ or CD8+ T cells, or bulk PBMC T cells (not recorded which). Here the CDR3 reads CASSQLLAENIQYF.